The 17 T cell receptor beta chains below all came from one sample that was sequenced in a study of neoadjuvant nivolumab and ipilimumab in lung cancer. Some clones are missing from TCRdb's copy, which holds only in-frame ones; the method was immunoSEQ multiplex PCR. The table lists 30,000 or so clones, about nine tenths of them singletons, with about 5.3% in the top ten. Sequencing was performed on peripheral blood, taken after neoadjuvant nivolumab, alone or with ipilimumab, at or shortly before surgery. The origin of the receptors is an adult with non-small cell lung cancer.

The count of this clone is one. The chain has TRBV5-5 and TRBJ1-6; 7 positions match TRBD1. After removal of 4 bases from V and 13 bases from J, the junction contained 14 bases not matched to a gene. The CDR3 spans 15 residues. Germline V CDR1 and CDR2: SGHKS, YYEKEE (reference sequence). As DNA, the CDR3 is TGTGCCAGCAGCGTGGACAGGTGGTCTATGAGTCCCCTCCACTTT. Amino acid sequence: CASSVDRWSMSPLHF.

This clone was counted a single time. The DNA of the CDR3 is TGTGCCAGCAGCTCTAATCCGGGACAGGGGGTTAGTGGCTACACCTTC. It is translated as CASSSNPGQGVSGYTF. V is TRBV11-2 and J is TRBJ1-2, with 11 bases fitting TRBD1. Germline CDR1 SGHAT, CDR2 FQNNGV. The CDR3 is 16 amino acids. Trimming removed 4 bases from V and 7 bases from J; junction bases left unmatched: 11.

V gene TRBV7-6 combines with J gene TRBJ1-5; D might be TRBD1 (6 bases). V lost 5 bases and J lost 2, with 31 bases in between. The CDR3 totals 21 residues. The germline CDR1 and CDR2 sequences are SGHVS and FNYEAQ. The CDR3 loop reads CASSPTSRGQGPGRGNQPQHF. CDR3 DNA sequence: TGTGCCAGCAGCCCTACATCACGGGGGCAGGGGCCTGGAAGGGGCAATCAGCCCCAGCATTTT.

The V and J genes are TRBV19 and TRBJ1-4, with 10 bases aligning to TRBD1. Germline CDR1 LNHDA, CDR2 SQIVND (reference sequence). Germline trimming cut 4 bases from V and 7 bases from J; bases unmatched to any gene: 6. The CDR3 loop spans 15 amino acids. The DNA for the CDR3 is TGTGCCAGTAGTACGCGGACAGGGGGTGGTGAAAAACTGTTTTTT. This translates into CASSTRTGGGEKLFF.

The V gene is TRBV4-2, the J gene TRBJ2-1; D is possibly TRBD1 or TRBD2 (5 bases each). CDR3 length equals 14 residues. V was pared by 0 bases and J by 12 bases, with 15 bases between. Germline V lookup: CDR1 LGHNA, CDR2 YNFKEQ. CDR3 region: CASSQDRTPGGQFF. CDR3 DNA sequence: TGTGCCAGCAGCCAAGACCGGACACCTGGGGGGCAGTTCTTC.

The chain carries TRBV18 and TRBJ2-1, with TRBD2 identical over 10 bases. Unmatched junction bases numbered 4, after V lost 5 bases and J lost 3 bases. There are 15 residues in the CDR3. Germline V gene sequence: CDR1 KGHSH, CDR2 LQKENI. CDR3 coding DNA: TGTGCCAGCTCAGCAGCGGGGGGGATCTACAATGAGCAGTTCTTC. Protein: CASSAAGGIYNEQFF.

In this sample, this clone turned up once. The chain recombines TRBV29-1 with TRBJ2-7; 7 nucleotides agree with TRBD1. V shed 5 bases and J 1 base; nucleotides not matched to a gene: 2. This CDR3 contains 12 residues. The germline gives CDR1 SQVTM, CDR2 ANQGSEA. Here the CDR3 reads CSVKGASYEQYF. CDR3 sequence (DNA): TGCAGCGTTAAGGGGGCATCCTACGAGCAGTACTTC.

This chain uses TRBV13 with TRBJ1-5; D remains unclear. V shed 0 bases and J shed 5 bases, with 2 bases lying between them. Germline CDR1 PRHDT, CDR2 FYEKMQ (reference sequence). The CDR3 has 12 residues. CDR3 sequence (DNA): TGTGCCAGCAGCTTAGGGTATCAGCCCCAGCATTTT. It yields the protein CASSLGYQPQHF.

The V and J genes are TRBV25-1 and TRBJ1-5, with unresolved D. V was shortened by 4 bases and J by 3 bases, with 4 bases between the two germline ends. The CDR3 spans 12 residues. Germline CDR1 reads MGHDK; CDR2 reads SYGVNS. CDR3 sequence: CASSGVNQPQHF. The CDR3 DNA reads TGTGCCAGCAGTGGGGTCAATCAGCCCCAGCATTTT.

The rearrangement links TRBV19 to TRBJ2-2; 7 bases fit TRBD1. This CDR3 contains 13 residues. V lost 5 bases, J lost 6 bases, and 3 bases stayed unmatched. Per the germline V gene, CDR1 is LNHDA and CDR2 is SQIVND (reference sequence). For the CDR3, the DNA is TGTGCCAGTAGTGACCAGGGGGCCGGGGAGCTGTTTTTT. Its translation is CASSDQGAGELFF.

The chain carries TRBV9 and TRBJ1-1; TRBD1 aligns across 9 bases. The trim removed 4 bases at V and 5 bases at J, leaving 6 bases unmatched. CDR3 length equals 14 residues. Looked up from germline, CDR1 is SGDLS and CDR2 is YYNGEE. CDR3: CASSKNRGPTEAFF. For the CDR3, the DNA is TGTGCCAGCAGCAAAAACAGGGGGCCTACTGAAGCTTTCTTT.

The chain uses TRBV5-1 and TRBJ2-5; 12 bases line up with TRBD2. With V trimmed by 4 bases and J by 2 bases, 3 bases remained unmatched. Germline loops: CDR1 SGHRS, CDR2 YFSETQ. This CDR3 is 15 amino acids long. The CDR3 bases are TGCGCCAGCAGCGAACTAGCGGGGGGACAAGAGACCCAGTACTTC. It codes for CASSELAGGQETQYF.

The chain joins TRBV10-3 to TRBJ2-5; D is perhaps TRBD1 (6 bases). The CDR3 is 13 amino acids. Per germline, CDR1 ENHRY and CDR2 SYGVKD. Trimming left V 0 bases short and J 5 bases short, with 7 bases between. The CDR3 region is CAISESRGETQYF. In DNA form, the CDR3 reads TGTGCCATCAGTGAGTCAAGGGGGGAGACCCAGTACTTC.

The chain is built from TRBV4-1 and TRBJ2-2; perhaps TRBD1 as D (6 bases). From germline, CDR1 is MGHRA and CDR2 YSYEKL. V was cut by 2 bases and J by 1 base, with 11 bases left in between. The CDR3 extends over 16 amino acids. The CDR3 is CASSQRGHLNTGELFF. CDR3 in DNA: TGCGCCAGCAGCCAAAGGGGACACTTGAACACCGGGGAGCTGTTTTTT.

The chain couples TRBV27 to TRBJ1-1; D ambiguous. The V end was cut by 5 bases, the J end by 0 bases, with 10 bases between. This CDR3 comprises 14 residues. Germline values: CDR1 MNHEY, CDR2 SMNVEV (reference sequence). The CDR3 sequence: CASSRARMNTEAFF. DNA of the CDR3: TGTGCCAGCAGTAGGGCACGGATGAACACTGAAGCTTTCTTT.

V and J are TRBV7-7 and TRBJ2-5; TRBD1 matches 7 bases. From germline, CDR1 is SSHAT and CDR2 FNYEAQ (reference sequence). Trimming at V came to 5 bases and at J to 7 bases, leaving 13 bases not matched to a gene. This CDR3 contains 15 residues. In DNA form, the CDR3 reads TGTGCCAGCAGCCCAAGCTCGACAGGGCCCATGACCCAGTACTTC. Residues: CASSPSSTGPMTQYF.

J is TRBJ1-2 and V is TRBV5-5, with 8 bases lining up with TRBD1. The CDR3 consists of 15 residues. The germline gives CDR1 SGHKS, CDR2 YYEKEE (reference sequence). V shed 0 bases, J shed 4 bases, and the junction held 5 bases outside the gene matches. The CDR3: CASSLGQGIIYGYTF. Here the CDR3 DNA reads TGTGCCAGCAGCTTGGGACAGGGGATAATCTATGGCTACACCTTC.